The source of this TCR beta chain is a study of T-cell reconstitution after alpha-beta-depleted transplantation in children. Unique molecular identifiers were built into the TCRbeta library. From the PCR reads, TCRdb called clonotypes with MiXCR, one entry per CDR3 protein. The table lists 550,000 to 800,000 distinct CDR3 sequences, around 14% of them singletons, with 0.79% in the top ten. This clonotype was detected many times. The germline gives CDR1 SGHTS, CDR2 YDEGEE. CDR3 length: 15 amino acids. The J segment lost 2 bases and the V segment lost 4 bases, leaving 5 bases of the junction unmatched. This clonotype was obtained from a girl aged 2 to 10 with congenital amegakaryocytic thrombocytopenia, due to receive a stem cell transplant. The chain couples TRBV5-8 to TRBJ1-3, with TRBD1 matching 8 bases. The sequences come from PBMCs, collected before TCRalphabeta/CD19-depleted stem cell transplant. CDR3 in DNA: TGTGCCAGCAGCCAACGCAGGGGGCCTGGAAACACCATATATTTT. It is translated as CASSQRRGPGNTIYF.